The source of this T cell receptor beta chain is a study of beta chain features in type 1 diabetes. The study, taken as a whole, reports: TCRB CDR3s from Type 1 diabetes patients were moderately but significantly shorter in all four CD4+ subsets.

Expressed TCRB transcripts were sequenced because the isolated RNA had all been reverse transcribed beforehand. Assay: immunoSEQ multiplex PCR; the TCRdb copy retains only in-frame clones and omits some. Here the sample spans around 120,000 clones, about 18% being singletons. Concerning this clone itself: Antigen unknown.

Material: central memory CD4+ T cells from blood. The clonotype comes from a man aged 18 to 29 with type 1 diabetes.

In nucleotides, the CDR3 is TGTGCCAGCAGTTACTCCGGGCCCGGGGGCAATTCACCCCTCCACTTT. Its translation is CASSYSGPGGNSPLHF. J is TRBJ1-6 and V is TRBV6-5; tentative D call: TRBD1 (6 bases). In germline, CDR1 is MNHEY, CDR2 SVGAGI. The CDR3 consists of 16 residues. Trimming removed 0 bases at V and 7 bases at J, with 13 bases between.